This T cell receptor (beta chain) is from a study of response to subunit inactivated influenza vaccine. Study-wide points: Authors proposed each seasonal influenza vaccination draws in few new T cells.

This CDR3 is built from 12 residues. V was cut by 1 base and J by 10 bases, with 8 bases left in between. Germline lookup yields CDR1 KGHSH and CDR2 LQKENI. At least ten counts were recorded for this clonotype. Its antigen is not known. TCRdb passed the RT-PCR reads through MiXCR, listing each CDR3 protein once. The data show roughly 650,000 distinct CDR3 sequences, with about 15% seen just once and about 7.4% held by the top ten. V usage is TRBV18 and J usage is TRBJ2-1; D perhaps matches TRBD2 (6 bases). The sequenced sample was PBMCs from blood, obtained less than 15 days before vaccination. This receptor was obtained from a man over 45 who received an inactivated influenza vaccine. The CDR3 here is CASSPQGGEQFF. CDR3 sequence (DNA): TGTGCCAGCTCACCACAGGGAGGAGAGCAGTTCTTC. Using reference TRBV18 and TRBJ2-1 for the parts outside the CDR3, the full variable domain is NAGVMQNPRHLVRRRGQEARLRCSPMKGHSHVYWYRQLPEEGLKFMVYLQKENIIDESGMPKERFSAEFPKEGPSILRIQQVVRGDSAAYFCASSPQGGEQFFGPGTRLTVL.